This T cell receptor (beta chain) was retrieved from a study of T-cell memory formation after mild COVID-19. Study-level findings and limits: For contracting clones, CD4+ ones sat mainly in CM and EM, CD8+ in EMRA.

Details on this clonotype: Its antigen is not identified.

The CDR3 is made up of 13 amino acids. V trimming: 6 bases; J trimming: 7 bases; junction bases outside the gene matches: 5. Per germline, CDR1 DFQATT and CDR2 SNEGSKA (reference sequence). TCRdb reanalysed the 5' RACE reads using MiXCR and keeps one entry per CDR3 protein. The table includes some 440,000 distinct CDR3 sequences, about 23% detected once. This receptor was identified in an adult woman who had mild COVID-19 (a few samples of this study predate the infection). Cell type and time point are not known. The chain employs TRBV20-1 and TRBJ1-3; 11 bases are shared with TRBD1. Sequencing was carried out using PBMCs or a T cell subset sorted from them (not recorded which). The CDR3 reads CSALGQGVNTIYF. In DNA form, the CDR3 reads TGCAGTGCGCTGGGACAGGGGGTCAACACCATATATTTT.